This paragraph covers one T cell receptor (beta chain) sequence. Antigen unknown. This sample is part of a study of identical twins. Study-wide results and limits: The conclusions drew on cross-sectional statistical analysis instead of tracking the same donors.

TCRdb called the 5' RACE reads again in MiXCR, with one record for every CDR3 protein. Here the sample spans about 500,000 distinct CDR3 sequences, roughly an eighth being singletons. The V gene end was trimmed by 3 bases and the J gene end by 6 bases; junction bases not matched to a gene: 12. CDR3 length: 17 residues. The sample was also reused in another study, on yellow fever vaccine responses in identical twins.

V gene TRBV12-3 or TRBV12-4 combines with J gene TRBJ2-1; 9 positions match TRBD2. Sequenced input: CD4+ T cells sorted from blood. This sequence was found in a young woman in good health. CDR3 DNA: TGTGCCAGCAGTTTGGGGGCTATGGCGGGAGGGCGCAATGAGCAGTTCTTC. As protein: CASSLGAMAGGRNEQFF.